The 30 T cell receptor beta chains below come from one sample, sequenced in a study of cytomegalovirus exposure and HLA in healthy donors. Only in-frame clones appear in the TCRdb table, and some are missing; sequencing was by immunoSEQ multiplex PCR. The table includes 180,000 or so clones, 70% to 85% detected once. Source material: PBMCs. These receptors all stem from a woman in her twenties or thirties in good health and CMV-seropositive.

This clone was recorded a few times. This chain connects TRBV5-6 to TRBJ2-7; D call uncertain. CDR1 SGHDT and CDR2 YYEEEE come from the germline V gene. V lost 3 bases and J lost 1, with 5 bases in between. The CDR3 runs 12 residues. CDR3 amino acids: CASSSRSYEQYF. Written as DNA, the CDR3 is TGTGCCAGCAGCTCGAGGTCCTACGAGCAGTACTTC.

J is TRBJ1-2 and V is TRBV27, with D maybe TRBD1 (6 bases). In germline, CDR1 is MNHEY, CDR2 SMNVEV (reference sequence). Trimming removed 6 bases from V and 10 bases from J, with 21 bases in between. The CDR3 totals 14 residues. The DNA for the CDR3 is TGTGCCAGCAGCCCCCGTTGGGACCCAGGGGACTACACCTTC. This encodes CASSPRWDPGDYTF.

This chain uses TRBV19 with TRBJ1-2; 9 nucleotides line up with TRBD1. Unmatched junction bases numbered 5, after V lost 5 bases and J lost 1 base. The CDR3 contains 15 residues. CDR1 is LNHDA, CDR2 SQIVND, per germline (reference sequence). The CDR3 nucleotides read TGTGCCAGTAGTGCCGGGACAGGGTATAACTATGGCTACACCTTC. Translating it yields CASSAGTGYNYGYTF.

The chain uses TRBV29-1 and TRBJ1-1; D is unclear. This CDR3 comprises 15 residues. V shed 6 bases and J shed 6 bases, with 23 bases lying between them. CDR1 is SQVTM, CDR2 ANQGSEA, per germline. Here the CDR3 DNA reads TGCAGCGTCCAACTCGCCGGCCGGAGCGTCCCTGAAGCTTTCTTT. Residues: CSVQLAGRSVPEAFF.

This clone was observed a single time. The V gene is TRBV5-1, the J gene TRBJ2-7; the match to TRBD1 covers 8 bases. With V trimmed by 0 bases and J by 5 bases, 7 bases remained unmatched. The CDR3 is made up of 15 amino acids. From germline, CDR1 is SGHRS and CDR2 YFSETQ. The CDR3 sequence is CASSLAGQEVHEQYF. CDR3 bases: TGCGCCAGCAGCTTGGCGGGACAGGAGGTCCACGAGCAGTACTTC.

Only a few counts were recorded for this clone. The chain has TRBV5-1 and TRBJ2-5; a weak D match, TRBD1 (7 bases). The CDR3 has 15 amino acids. CDR1 and CDR2 (germline): SGHRS, YFSETQ. The V gene lost 4 bases and the J gene lost 7 bases, with 20 bases spanning the gap. CDR3 coding DNA: TGCGCCAGCAGCCCCGACGACAGGGAGGTCGGGACCCAGTACTTC. This translates into CASSPDDREVGTQYF.

This clone was recorded only once. V is TRBV6-5 and J is TRBJ2-1; TRBD2 might be the D (5 bases). The CDR3 is made up of 16 amino acids. CDR1 is MNHEY, CDR2 SVGAGI, per germline. Deletions cut 0 bases from V and 10 bases from J, with 19 bases between. CDR3 region: CASSYSMDPSTTEQFF. CDR3 nucleotides: TGTGCCAGCAGTTACTCGATGGATCCTAGCACGACGGAGCAGTTCTTC.

The V call is TRBV7-9, the J call TRBJ1-2, with 7 bases fitting TRBD1. V lost 5 bases to trimming and J lost 4 bases; unmatched junction nucleotides: 7. The CDR3 loop spans 14 amino acids. From germline, CDR1 is SEHNR and CDR2 FQNEAQ (reference sequence). The CDR3 nucleotides are TGTGCCAGCAGCCTCGGACAGGTAGCCTATGGCTACACCTTC. As protein: CASSLGQVAYGYTF.

The rearrangement links TRBV19 to TRBJ2-7; D might be TRBD2 (6 bases). Germline V lookup: CDR1 LNHDA, CDR2 SQIVND (reference sequence). V was clipped by 5 bases and J by 3 bases, with 14 bases between them. The CDR3 is 14 residues long. Here the CDR3 reads CASSLAEGSYEQYF. The CDR3 DNA follows: TGTGCCAGTAGTTTAGCGGAGGGAAGCTACGAGCAGTACTTC.

CDR3 DNA sequence: TGCAGTTTCTTCTCTGGAAACACCATATATTTT. Translating it yields CSFFSGNTIYF. V and J are TRBV20-1 and TRBJ1-3; D unresolved. Trimming pared 8 bases from V and 0 bases from J, leaving 5 bases between. Per germline, CDR1 DFQATT and CDR2 SNEGSKA (reference sequence). The CDR3 has 11 residues.

This sequence joins TRBV4-1 and TRBJ2-5, with 7 bases that match TRBD2. The V gene end was trimmed by 1 base and the J gene end by 4 bases; junction bases not matched to a gene: 9. This CDR3 region has 16 residues. The germline V gene encodes CDR1 MGHRA and CDR2 YSYEKL. For the CDR3, the DNA is TGCGCCAGCAGCCAAGTTGGCGGGAGAATTTTAGAGACCCAGTACTTC. Residues: CASSQVGGRILETQYF.

This clone has ten or more counts. The V gene is TRBV29-1, the J gene TRBJ2-2; 7 positions agree with TRBD1. The CDR3 extends over 14 amino acids. The V and J ends lost 6 bases and 1 base, in that order; junction bases with no gene match: 5. Germline V gene lookup returns CDR1 SQVTM and CDR2 ANQGSEA. CDR3 DNA: TGCAGCGTACAGGGGCAGGGGAACACCGGGGAGCTGTTTTTT. Protein product: CSVQGQGNTGELFF.

V gene TRBV15 combines with J gene TRBJ1-2, with D hard to call. V lost 3 bases and J 5 bases, leaving 7 bases between the germline ends. The CDR3 has 12 residues. Germline CDR1 reads LNHNV; CDR2 reads YYDKDF (reference sequence). In DNA form, the CDR3 reads TGTGCCACCAGCAGGACTGATTATGGCTACACCTTC. It encodes CATSRTDYGYTF.

The chain combines TRBV5-8 with TRBJ2-2; D unclear. V gave up 6 bases and J gave up 10 bases, with 13 bases separating them. The CDR3 is 12 amino acids. Germline V CDR1 and CDR2: SGHTS, YDEGEE. As DNA, the CDR3 is TGTGCCAGCACAAGATACGCGGTGGAGCTGTTTTTT. Amino acids: CASTRYAVELFF.

The chain combines TRBV6-5 with TRBJ2-7; 7 nucleotides agree with TRBD2. V trimming: 6 bases; J trimming: 2 bases; junction bases outside the gene matches: 10. The germline CDR1 and CDR2 sequences are MNHEY and SVGAGI. The CDR3 loop spans 15 amino acids. CDR3 in amino acids: CASSNGLAEPYEQYF. As DNA, the CDR3 is TGTGCCAGCAGCAACGGGCTAGCGGAACCCTACGAGCAGTACTTC.

The rearrangement joins TRBV7-2 to TRBJ2-7, with TRBD1 as a possible D gene (5 bases). The CDR3 contains 15 residues. CDR1 is SGHTA, CDR2 FQGNSA, per germline. V shed 6 bases and J shed 2 bases, with 17 bases lying between them. The CDR3 region is CASSLGAGFAYEQYF. In DNA form, the CDR3 reads TGTGCCAGCAGTCTTGGGGCAGGGTTTGCCTACGAGCAGTACTTC. The full variable domain, in which reference TRBV7-2 and TRBJ2-7 provide the parts outside the CDR3, is GAGVSQSPSNKVTEKGKDVELRCDPISGHTALYWYRQSLGQGLEFLIYFQGNSAPDKSGLPSDRFSAERTGGSVSTLTIQRTQQEDSAVYLCASSLGAGFAYEQYFGPGTRLTVT.

The rearrangement links TRBV7-9 to TRBJ1-2; D perhaps matches TRBD1 (6 bases). Germline V gene sequence: CDR1 SEHNR, CDR2 FQNEAQ (reference sequence). The CDR3 sequence is 12 residues long. V was shortened by 4 bases and J by 10 bases, with 13 bases between the two germline ends. This CDR3 reads CASSYGQTFYTF. DNA for the CDR3: TGTGCCAGCAGCTATGGACAGACATTCTACACCTTC. Full variable domain (missing parts from reference TRBV7-9 and TRBJ1-2): DTGVSQNPRHKITKRGQNVTFRCDPISEHNRLYWYRQTLGQGPEFLTYFQNEAQLEKSRLLSDRFSAERPKGSFSTLEIQRTEQGDSAMYLCASSYGQTFYTFGSGTRLTVV.

The V call is TRBV28, the J call TRBJ2-1; D call uncertain. The length of the CDR3 is 14 residues. CDR1 is MDHEN and CDR2 is SYDVKM in the germline V gene. V lost 2 bases to trimming and J lost 9 bases, with 14 bases between them. The CDR3, as DNA: TGTGCCAGCAGTTTACGACTGATTTTGGTTGAGCAGTTCTTC. Translation: CASSLRLILVEQFF.

This chain joins TRBV18 and TRBJ1-1; D perhaps matches TRBD1 (6 bases). Trimming shortened V by 1 base and J by 5 bases, and 11 bases separated the two germline ends. The length of the CDR3 is 14 residues. The germline CDR1 and CDR2 sequences are KGHSH and LQKENI. CDR3 sequence: CASSPRGQLTEAFF. Written as DNA, the CDR3 is TGTGCCAGCTCACCACGGGGGCAGTTAACTGAAGCTTTCTTT.

This sequence joins TRBV9 and TRBJ2-7; tentative D call: TRBD2 (6 bases). V lost 4 bases and J 5 bases, leaving 16 bases between the germline ends. CDR3 length equals 14 residues. Germline values: CDR1 SGDLS, CDR2 YYNGEE. CDR3 sequence: CASSSSEGLNEQYF. The CDR3 coding sequence is TGTGCCAGCAGCTCTAGCGAGGGGCTGAACGAGCAGTACTTC.

This sequence joins TRBV6-4 and TRBJ1-1; 7 bases line up with TRBD1. Per germline, CDR1 MRHNA and CDR2 SNTAGT. The CDR3 is made up of 15 amino acids. V shed 8 bases, J shed 0 bases, and the junction held 9 bases outside the gene matches. CDR3 sequence (DNA): TGTGCCAGCTCCCTTCAGGGGGGAGTGAACACTGAAGCTTTCTTT. It translates to CASSLQGGVNTEAFF.

This chain links TRBV7-8 with TRBJ1-2, with unresolved D. The length of the CDR3 is 12 residues. V lost 8 bases to trimming and J lost 4 bases, with 11 bases between them. Germline CDR1 SGHVS, CDR2 FQNEAQ. CDR3 sequence (DNA): TGTGCCAGCTGGGAGACACGCTATGGCTACACCTTC. Protein: CASWETRYGYTF.

This rearrangement joins TRBV5-1 to TRBJ1-4, with 10 bases aligning to TRBD1. The germline V gene encodes CDR1 SGHRS and CDR2 YFSETQ. Trimming removed 0 bases from V and 7 bases from J; junction bases left unmatched: 6. The CDR3 is 16 amino acids. CDR3 sequence reads: CASSLDPDRGREKLFF. The CDR3 DNA is TGCGCCAGCAGCTTGGATCCCGACAGGGGGCGTGAAAAACTGTTTTTT.

This clone was detected ten times or more. The V gene is TRBV9, the J gene TRBJ1-1, with D possibly TRBD1 on 6 matching bases. From germline, CDR1 is SGDLS and CDR2 YYNGEE. This CDR3 has 14 residues. V was pared by 3 bases and J by 1 base, with 10 bases between. The CDR3, as DNA: TGTGCCAGCAGCGGACGCAGGGGGAACACTGAAGCTTTCTTT. Protein: CASSGRRGNTEAFF.

There are a few counts of this clone. Sequence at one end of the junction differs from germline and may be a read error. The rearrangement joins TRBV5-6 to TRBJ1-1, with D unresolved. The CDR3 consists of 14 residues. CDR1 and CDR2 (germline): SGHDT, YYEEEE. The CDR3 spells CASSLTEVKTEAFF. For the CDR3, the DNA is TGTGCCAGCAGCTTGACAGAAGTGAAGACTGAAGCTTTCTTT.

This sequence joins TRBV5-1 and TRBJ2-5; D may be TRBD1 (6 bases). Germline assignment: CDR1 SGHRS and CDR2 YFSETQ. Trimming took off 1 base at V and 5 bases at J, with 9 bases between the two ends. The CDR3 is made up of 13 amino acids. The CDR3 sequence is CASSLQGGETQYF. The CDR3 nucleotides are TGCGCCAGCAGCTTGCAAGGGGGTGAGACCCAGTACTTC.

V usage is TRBV15 and J usage is TRBJ2-7; possibly TRBD2 for D (6 bases). Looked up from germline, CDR1 is LNHNV and CDR2 is YYDKDF (reference sequence). V was shortened by 5 bases and J by 0 bases, with 14 bases between the two germline ends. CDR3 length: 15 amino acids. This chain's CDR3 is CATSGTAGLSYEQYF. The CDR3 nucleotides are TGTGCCACCAGCGGAACCGCGGGACTCTCCTACGAGCAGTACTTC.

J is TRBJ2-3 and V is TRBV5-1; D uncertain. The germline V and J ends were trimmed by 0 bases and 2 bases, with 10 bases remaining between them. Germline V gene lookup returns CDR1 SGHRS and CDR2 YFSETQ. The CDR3 loop spans 15 amino acids. CDR3 protein: CASSLGGKYTDTQYF. The CDR3 DNA reads TGCGCCAGCAGCTTGGGCGGAAAATACACAGATACGCAGTATTTT.

The gene calls are TRBV7-6 and TRBJ2-2, with 11 bases identical to TRBD2. CDR1 and CDR2 from the germline V gene are SGHVS and FNYEAQ. Trimming at V came to 3 bases and at J to 7 bases, leaving 13 bases not matched to a gene. This CDR3 region has 18 residues. In nucleotides, the CDR3 is TGTGCCAGCAGCTTGGGCCATACTAGCGGGAGACGAAACGGGGAGCTGTTTTTT. This encodes CASSLGHTSGRRNGELFF.

V gene TRBV6-6 combines with J gene TRBJ2-7; TRBD1 agrees at 7 bases. With V trimmed by 5 bases and J by 3 bases, 10 bases remained unmatched. The CDR3 sequence is 15 residues long. Germline V CDR1 and CDR2: MNHNY, SVGAGI (reference sequence). The CDR3 protein is CASSKLQGTNYEQYF. DNA for the CDR3: TGTGCCAGCAGTAAGTTACAGGGGACGAACTACGAGCAGTACTTC.